This T cell receptor (beta chain) was sequenced in a study of CXCR3-negative and CXCR3-positive naive CD8 T cells. 5' RACE that incorporated UMI labels was used to prepare the TRB cDNA libraries. TCRdb reanalyzed the 5' RACE reads, giving one entry per CDR3 protein sequence and no DNA. The listing records 70,000 to 100,000 distinct CDR3 sequences. Germline CDR1 is MDHEN and CDR2 is SYDVKM. The CDR3 is made up of 11 amino acids. The TCR sequence derives from a human donor in good health. Some clones in this sample may be carry-over from other donors' samples. Sequenced sample: naive CXCR3- CD8+ T cells from blood. As for subset: CD45RO-CCR7+CD27+CD95- naive CD8+ T cells lacking CXCR3 (TNR3-). V and J are TRBV28 and TRBJ2-5. The CDR3 region is CASSLSETQYF.